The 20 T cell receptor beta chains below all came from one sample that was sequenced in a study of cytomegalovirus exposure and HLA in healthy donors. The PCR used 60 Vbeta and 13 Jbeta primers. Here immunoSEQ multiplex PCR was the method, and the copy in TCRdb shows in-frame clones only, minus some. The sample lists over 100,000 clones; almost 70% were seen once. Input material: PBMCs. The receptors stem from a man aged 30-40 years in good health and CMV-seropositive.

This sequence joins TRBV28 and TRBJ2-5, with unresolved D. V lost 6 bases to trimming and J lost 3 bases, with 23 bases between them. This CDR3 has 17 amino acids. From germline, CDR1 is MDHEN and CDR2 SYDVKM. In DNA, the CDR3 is TGTGCCAGCAGACCCTCTTGGTGGGCTGCTAACGAAGAGACCCAGTACTTC. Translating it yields CASRPSWWAANEETQYF.

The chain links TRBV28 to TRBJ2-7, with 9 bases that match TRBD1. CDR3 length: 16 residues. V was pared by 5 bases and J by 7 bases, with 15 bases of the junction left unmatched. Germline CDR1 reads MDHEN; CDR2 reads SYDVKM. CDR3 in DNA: TGTGCCAGCAGTCAAACCACAGGGGGCGCAGTGTGGGAGCAGTACTTC. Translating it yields CASSQTTGGAVWEQYF.

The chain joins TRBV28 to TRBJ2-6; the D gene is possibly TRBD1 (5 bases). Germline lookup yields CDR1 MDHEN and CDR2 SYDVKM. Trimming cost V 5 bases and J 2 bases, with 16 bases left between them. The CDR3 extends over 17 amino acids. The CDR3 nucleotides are TGTGCCAGCAGTCTAGGGGTTTCAGGGACTGGGGCCAACGTCCTGACTTTC. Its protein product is CASSLGVSGTGANVLTF.

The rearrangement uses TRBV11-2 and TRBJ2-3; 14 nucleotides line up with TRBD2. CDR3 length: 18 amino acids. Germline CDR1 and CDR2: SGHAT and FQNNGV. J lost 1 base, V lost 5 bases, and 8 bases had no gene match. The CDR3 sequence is CASSPGTSGSMGTDTQYF. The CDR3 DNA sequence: TGTGCCAGCAGCCCAGGGACTAGCGGGAGTATGGGCACAGATACGCAGTATTTT.

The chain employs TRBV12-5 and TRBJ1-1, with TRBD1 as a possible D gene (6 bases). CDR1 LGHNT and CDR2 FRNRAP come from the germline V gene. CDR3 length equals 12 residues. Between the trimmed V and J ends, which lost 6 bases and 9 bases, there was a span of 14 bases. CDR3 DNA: TGTGCTAGTGGGCCAGGACAGTTTCAAGCTTTCTTT. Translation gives CASGPGQFQAFF.

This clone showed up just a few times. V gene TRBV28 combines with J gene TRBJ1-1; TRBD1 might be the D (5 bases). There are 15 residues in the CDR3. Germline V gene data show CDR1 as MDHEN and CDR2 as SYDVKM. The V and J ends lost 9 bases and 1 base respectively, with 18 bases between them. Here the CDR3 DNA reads TGTGCCAGTGGGGCAGGGAGGTTGAGGAACACTGAAGCTTTCTTT. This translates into CASGAGRLRNTEAFF.

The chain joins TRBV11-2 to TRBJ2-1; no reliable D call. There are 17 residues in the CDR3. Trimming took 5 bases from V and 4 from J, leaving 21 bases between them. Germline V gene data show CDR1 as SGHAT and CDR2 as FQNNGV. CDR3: CASSPRPSSSRYNEQFF. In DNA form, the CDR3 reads TGTGCCAGCAGCCCTCGGCCTTCTAGTAGCCGATACAATGAGCAGTTCTTC.

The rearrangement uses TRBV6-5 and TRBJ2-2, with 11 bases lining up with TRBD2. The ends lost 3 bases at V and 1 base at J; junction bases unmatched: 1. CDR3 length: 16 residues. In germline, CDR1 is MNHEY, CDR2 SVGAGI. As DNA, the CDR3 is TGTGCCAGCAGTTATAGCGGGAGGGTGAACACCGGGGAGCTGTTTTTT. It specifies CASSYSGRVNTGELFF.

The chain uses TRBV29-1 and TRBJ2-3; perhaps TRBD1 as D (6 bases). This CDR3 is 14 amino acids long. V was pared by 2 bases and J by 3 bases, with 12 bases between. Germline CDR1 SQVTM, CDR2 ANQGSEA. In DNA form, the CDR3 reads TGCAGCGTTGAAAACAGGGAAAGGACAGATACGCAGTATTTT. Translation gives CSVENRERTDTQYF.

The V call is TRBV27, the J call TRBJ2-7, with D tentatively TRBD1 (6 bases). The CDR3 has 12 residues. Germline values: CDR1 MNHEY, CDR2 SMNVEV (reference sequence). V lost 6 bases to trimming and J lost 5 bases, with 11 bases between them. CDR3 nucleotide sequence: TGTGCCAGCAGCCAGGGGCCCCACGAGCAGTACGTC. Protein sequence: CASSQGPHEQYV.

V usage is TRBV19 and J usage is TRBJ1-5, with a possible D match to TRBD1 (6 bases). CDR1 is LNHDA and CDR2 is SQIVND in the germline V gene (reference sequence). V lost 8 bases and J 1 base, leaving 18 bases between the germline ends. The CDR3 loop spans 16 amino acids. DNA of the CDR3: TGTGCCAGTTCCCGGACAGCCCCAGTCAGCAATCAGCCCCAGCATTTT. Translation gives CASSRTAPVSNQPQHF. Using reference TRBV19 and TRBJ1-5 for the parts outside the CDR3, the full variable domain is DGGITQSPKYLFRKEGQNVTLSCEQNLNHDAMYWYRQDPGQGLRLIYYSQIVNDFQKGDIAEGYSVSREKKESFPLTVTSAQKNPTAFYLCASSRTAPVSNQPQHFGDGTRLSIL.

The CDR3 bases are TGTGCCAGCAGCCTACTACAGGGCGGGGGTGAAGCTTTCTTT. Its protein product is CASSLLQGGGEAFF. The gene calls are TRBV7-6 and TRBJ1-1, with a possible D match to TRBD1 (6 bases). V was cut by 5 bases and J by 7 bases, with 17 bases left in between. The germline V gene encodes CDR1 SGHVS and CDR2 FNYEAQ. There are 14 residues in the CDR3. Looking up the rest from reference TRBV7-6 and TRBJ1-1 gives the full variable domain: GAGVSQSPRYKVTKRGQDVALRCDPISGHVSLYWYRQALGQGPEFLTYFNYEAQQDKSGLPNDRFSAERPEGSISTLTIQRTEQRDSAMYRCASSLLQGGGEAFFGQGTRLTVV.

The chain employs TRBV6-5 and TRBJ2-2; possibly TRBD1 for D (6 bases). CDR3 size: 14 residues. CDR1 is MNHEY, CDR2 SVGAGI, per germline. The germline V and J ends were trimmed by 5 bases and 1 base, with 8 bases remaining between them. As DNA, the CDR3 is TGTGCCAGCAGTACGGACAGGAACACCGGGGAGCTGTTTTTT. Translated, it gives CASSTDRNTGELFF.

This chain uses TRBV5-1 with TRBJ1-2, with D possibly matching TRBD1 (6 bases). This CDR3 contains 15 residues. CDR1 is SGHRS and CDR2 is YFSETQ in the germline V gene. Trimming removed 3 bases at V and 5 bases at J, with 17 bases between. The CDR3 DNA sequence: TGCGCCAGCAGCTCGACCCAGGGGCTGTCTTATGGCTACACCTTC. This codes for CASSSTQGLSYGYTF.

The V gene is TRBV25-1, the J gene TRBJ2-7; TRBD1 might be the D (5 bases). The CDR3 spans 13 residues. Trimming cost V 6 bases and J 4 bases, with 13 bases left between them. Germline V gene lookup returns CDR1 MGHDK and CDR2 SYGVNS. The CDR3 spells CASSAGSVYEQYV. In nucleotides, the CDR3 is TGTGCCAGCAGCGCAGGGTCGGTATACGAGCAGTACGTC.

The CDR3 sequence: CASSPRTGWTEAFF. Written as DNA, the CDR3 is TGTGCCAGCAGCCCGCGGACAGGTTGGACTGAAGCTTTCTTT. The V and J genes are TRBV7-8 and TRBJ1-1; 7 bases match TRBD1. The J segment lost 5 bases and the V segment lost 5 bases, leaving 8 bases of the junction unmatched. CDR1 is SGHVS, CDR2 FQNEAQ, per germline. The CDR3 has 14 amino acids.

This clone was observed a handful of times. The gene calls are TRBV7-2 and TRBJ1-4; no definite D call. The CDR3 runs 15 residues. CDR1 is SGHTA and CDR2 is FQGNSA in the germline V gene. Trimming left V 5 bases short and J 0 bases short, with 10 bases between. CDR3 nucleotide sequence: TGTGCCAGCAGCCTGCGACATTCAACTAATGAAAAACTGTTTTTT. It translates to CASSLRHSTNEKLFF. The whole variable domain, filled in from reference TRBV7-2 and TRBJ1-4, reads GAGVSQSPSNKVTEKGKDVELRCDPISGHTALYWYRQSLGQGLEFLIYFQGNSAPDKSGLPSDRFSAERTGGSVSTLTIQRTQQEDSAVYLCASSLRHSTNEKLFFGSGTQLSVL.

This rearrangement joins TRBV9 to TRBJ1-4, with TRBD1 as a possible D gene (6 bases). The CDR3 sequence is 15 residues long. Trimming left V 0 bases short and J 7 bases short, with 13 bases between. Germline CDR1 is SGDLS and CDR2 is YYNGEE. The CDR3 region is CASSVGAGVGEKLFF. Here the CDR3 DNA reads TGTGCCAGCAGCGTAGGGGCAGGGGTGGGTGAAAAACTGTTTTTT.

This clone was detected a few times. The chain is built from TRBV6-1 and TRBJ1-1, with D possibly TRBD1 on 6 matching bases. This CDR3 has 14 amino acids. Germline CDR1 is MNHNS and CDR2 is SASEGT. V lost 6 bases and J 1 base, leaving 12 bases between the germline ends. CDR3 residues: CASRTGQTNTEAFF. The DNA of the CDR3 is TGTGCCAGCAGGACTGGACAGACGAACACTGAAGCTTTCTTT.

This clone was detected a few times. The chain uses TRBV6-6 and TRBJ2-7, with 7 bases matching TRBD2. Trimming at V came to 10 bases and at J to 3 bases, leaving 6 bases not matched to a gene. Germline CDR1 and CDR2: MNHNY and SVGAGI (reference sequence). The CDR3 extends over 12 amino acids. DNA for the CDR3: TGTGCCACCCGGGAGGCAGGCTACGAGCAGTACTTC. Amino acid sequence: CATREAGYEQYF.